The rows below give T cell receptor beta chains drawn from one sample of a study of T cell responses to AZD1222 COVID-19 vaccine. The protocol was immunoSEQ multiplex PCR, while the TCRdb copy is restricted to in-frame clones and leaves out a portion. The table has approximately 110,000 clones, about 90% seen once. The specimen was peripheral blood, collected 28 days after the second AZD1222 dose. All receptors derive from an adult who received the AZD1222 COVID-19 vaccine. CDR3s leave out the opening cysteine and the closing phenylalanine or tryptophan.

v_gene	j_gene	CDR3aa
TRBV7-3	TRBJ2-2	ASSFRSPPAPGELF
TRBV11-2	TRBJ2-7	ASSFTGDYEQY
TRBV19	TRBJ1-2	ASSPKGDGMWGYT
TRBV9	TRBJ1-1	ASSVGDIDTEAF
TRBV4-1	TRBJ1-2	ASSNPAGGRYGYT
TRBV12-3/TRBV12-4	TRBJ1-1	ASSQLYGTEAF
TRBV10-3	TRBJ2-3	AISNDIAGDTDTQY
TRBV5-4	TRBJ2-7	ASSFDQRSYEQY
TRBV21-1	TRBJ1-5	ASSAVTGYQPQH
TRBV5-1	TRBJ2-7	ASSLVGLAQQSEQY
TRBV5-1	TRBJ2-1	ASSVLGTANNEQF
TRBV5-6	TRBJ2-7	ASSFFGVSSDYEQY
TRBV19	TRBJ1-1	ASSTFRASEAF
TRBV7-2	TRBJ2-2	ASSPRPAGVGTGELF
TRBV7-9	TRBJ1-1	ASGVSSLNTEAF
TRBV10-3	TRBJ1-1	AIRDRGLNTEAF
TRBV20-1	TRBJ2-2	SASWGQGSSGELF
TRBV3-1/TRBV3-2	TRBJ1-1	ASSHSDRGQNEAF
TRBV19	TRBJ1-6	ASSSRQTSYNSPLH
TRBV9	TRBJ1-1	ASSIGTGRVGTEAF
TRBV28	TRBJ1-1	ASSLSDREGAF
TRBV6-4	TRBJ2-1	ASSDSDNNEQF